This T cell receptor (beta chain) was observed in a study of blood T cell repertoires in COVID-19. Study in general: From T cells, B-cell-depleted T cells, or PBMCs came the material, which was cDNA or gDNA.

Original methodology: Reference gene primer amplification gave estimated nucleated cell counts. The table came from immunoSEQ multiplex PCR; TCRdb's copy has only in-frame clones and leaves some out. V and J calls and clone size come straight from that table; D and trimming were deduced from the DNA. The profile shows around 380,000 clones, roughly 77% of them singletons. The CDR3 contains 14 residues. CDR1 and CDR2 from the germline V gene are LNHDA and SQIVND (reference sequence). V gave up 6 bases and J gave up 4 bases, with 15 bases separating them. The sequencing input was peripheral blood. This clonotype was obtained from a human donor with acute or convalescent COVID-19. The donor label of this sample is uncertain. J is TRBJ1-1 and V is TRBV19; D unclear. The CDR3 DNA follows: TGTGCCAGTAGAAGTGAAAGAACGGGCACTGAAGCTTTCTTT. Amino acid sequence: CASRSERTGTEAFF.